One and the same sample provided the 5 T cell receptor beta chains below, sequenced in a study of vaccination and CD4 T cells after COVID-19. At the Johns Hopkins FTIC core, DNA taken from cultured CD4+ T cells was sequenced by way of the Oncomine TCR Beta short-read assay. TCRdb reanalysed the PCR reads using MiXCR and keeps one entry per CDR3 protein. The top ten clones hold under 8.5% of a sample with approximately 19,000 distinct CDR3 sequences, just under 45% of them seen once. No antigen has been assigned to these receptors. Treatment specified: approximately 9-day PBMC culture with coronavirus spike peptide pools or control peptides (ViraFEST assay). The sequences come from CD4+ T cells from blood, cultured in vitro, collected after SARS-CoV-2 vaccination. The receptors here all came from a human donor who had recovered from COVID-19.

This clonotype has a handful of counts. The V and J genes are TRBV20-1 and TRBJ2-5, with no clear D. The CDR3 spans 12 residues. Deletions cut 5 bases from V and 4 bases from J, with 11 bases between. Germline V CDR1 and CDR2: DFQATT, SNEGSKA (reference sequence). The CDR3 DNA follows: TGCAGTGCTGGGGATCTAGGAGAGACCCAGTACTTC. This sequence encodes CSAGDLGETQYF.

The rearrangement joins TRBV7-9 to TRBJ2-7; D possibly uses TRBD1 or TRBD2 (6 bases each). The CDR3 sequence is 13 residues long. CDR1 is SEHNR and CDR2 is FQNEAQ in the germline V gene (reference sequence). Trimming removed 5 bases at V and 2 bases at J, with 10 bases between. In DNA, the CDR3 is TGTGCCAGCAGCCGGGGGCTTACCTACGAGCAGTACTTC. As protein: CASSRGLTYEQYF.

This clonotype has just a few counts. V gene TRBV7-6 combines with J gene TRBJ2-5, with 8 bases lining up with TRBD2. The V segment lost 5 bases and the J segment 5 bases; nucleotides outside the gene matches: 10. The CDR3 has 15 amino acids. In germline, CDR1 is SGHVS, CDR2 FNYEAQ. The CDR3 coding sequence is TGTGCCAGCAGCAAAGCCGGGACTAGGGAGGAGACCCAGTACTTC. Translated: CASSKAGTREETQYF.

This clonotype was counted a few times. Here the CDR3 reads CASSYPDRNPNEQYF. As DNA, the CDR3 is TGTGCCAGCAGTTACCCAGACAGGAATCCTAACGAGCAGTACTTC. The chain uses TRBV6-5 and TRBJ2-7; D is possibly TRBD1 (6 bases). The V end was cut by 2 bases, the J end by 5 bases, with 16 bases between. This CDR3 comprises 15 residues. Germline CDR1 MNHEY, CDR2 SVGAGI.

This sequence joins TRBV6-1 and TRBJ1-2; maybe TRBD1 (6 bases). This CDR3 is built from 13 residues. Germline assignment: CDR1 MNHNS and CDR2 SASEGT. V was clipped by 7 bases and J by 3 bases, with 12 bases between them. As DNA, the CDR3 is TGTGCCAGCATTGTACAGGGTGACTATGGCTACACCTTC. Protein sequence: CASIVQGDYGYTF.